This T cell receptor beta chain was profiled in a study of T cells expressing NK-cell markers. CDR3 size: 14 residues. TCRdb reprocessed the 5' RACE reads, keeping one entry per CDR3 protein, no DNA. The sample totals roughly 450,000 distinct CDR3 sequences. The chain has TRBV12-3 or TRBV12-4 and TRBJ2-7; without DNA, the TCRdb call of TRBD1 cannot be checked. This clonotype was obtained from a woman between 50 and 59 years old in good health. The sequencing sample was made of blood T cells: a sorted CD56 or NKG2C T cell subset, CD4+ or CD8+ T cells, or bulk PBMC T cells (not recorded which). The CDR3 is CASSPGRKTREQYF.